This TCR beta chain emerged from a study of control samples from healthy donors and cancer patients. CDR3 length equals 13 residues. Germline-derived CDR1 and CDR2 are SGDLS and YYNGEE. The ends were cut back, 0 bases at V and 3 bases at J, with 4 bases in the middle. Clones were sequenced by immunoSEQ multiplex PCR, and TCRdb holds only the in-frame ones, with some missing. The sample consists of 130,000 to 150,000 clones, roughly 90% of them appearing once. The sample was blood. This receptor was identified in a man younger than 45 in good health. The rearrangement links TRBV9 to TRBJ2-1, with D unclear. CDR3 DNA sequence: TGTGCCAGCAGCGTAGTTAACTACAATGAGCAGTTCTTC. This translates into CASSVVNYNEQFF. Full variable domain (missing parts from reference TRBV9 and TRBJ2-1): DSGVTQTPKHLITATGQRVTLRCSPRSGDLSVYWYQQSLDQGLQFLIQYYNGEERAKGNILERFSAQQFPDLHSELNLSSLELGDSALYFCASSVVNYNEQFFGPGTRLTVL.